The entry below gives a single TCR beta chain sequence along with its context. This sample is part of a study of blood T cell repertoires in COVID-19. Study in general: Donors in the United States, Italy and Spain gave samples during acute or convalescent COVID-19. PBMCs, B-cell-depleted T cells, or T cells provided the cDNA or gDNA that made up the material.

Methods used by the authors: The authors estimated nucleated cell counts from reference gene primer amplification. Libraries were prepared by immunoSEQ multiplex PCR; TCRdb keeps only in-frame clonotypes and omits some of them. The DNA gave D and trimming, while V, J and clone size come from that table. The sample lists about 200,000 clones, roughly 87% occurring once. The CDR3 consists of 13 residues. The V end was cut by 6 bases, the J end by 5 bases, with 14 bases between. Germline CDR1 reads SGHNT; CDR2 reads YYREEE (reference sequence). Seattle patient enrollment occurred during active infection, with longitudinal follow-up thereafter.

V usage is TRBV5-4 and J usage is TRBJ1-1; D remains unclear. Sequenced material: peripheral blood. The receptor was derived from a woman in her fifties or sixties with COVID-19, enrolled during active disease. The CDR3 reads CASTSGSETEAFF. Here the CDR3 DNA reads TGTGCCAGCACCTCCGGGTCGGAGACTGAAGCTTTCTTT.